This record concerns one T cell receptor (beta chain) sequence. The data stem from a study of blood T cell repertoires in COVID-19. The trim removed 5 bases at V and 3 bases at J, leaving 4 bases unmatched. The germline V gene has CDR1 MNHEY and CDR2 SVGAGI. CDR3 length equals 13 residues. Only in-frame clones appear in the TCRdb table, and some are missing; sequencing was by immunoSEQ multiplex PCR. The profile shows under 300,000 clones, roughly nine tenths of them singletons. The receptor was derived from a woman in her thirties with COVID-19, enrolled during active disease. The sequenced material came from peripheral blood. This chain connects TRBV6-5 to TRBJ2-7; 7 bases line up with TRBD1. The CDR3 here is CASSLRQGYEQYF. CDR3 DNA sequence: TGTGCCAGCAGTCTACGACAGGGCTACGAGCAGTACTTC.